A selection of T cell receptor beta chains follows, all from one sample in a study of blood T cell repertoires in COVID-19. Sequencing was performed with immunoSEQ multiplex PCR; in TCRdb, only in-frame clones are kept and a portion is missing. The profile shows approximately 200,000 clones, 87% of them singletons. The sequenced material came from peripheral blood. The receptors here all came from a man aged 55 to 69 who had recovered from COVID-19. The CDR3 runs from the conserved cysteine through the conserved F or W. Fields, in order: D gene, J gene, clone size, V gene, CDR3 DNA, CDR3 protein. D genes are given only for firm matches. Only part of the rows carry a size: once, few, many, or a class if the clone is expanded.

d_call: NA; j_call: TRBJ1-5; clone_size: NA; v_call: TRBV7-7; cdr3_nt: TGTGCCAGCAGCTTAGGTCCGCGGGCAGAGGATCAGCCCCAGCATTTT; cdr3_aa: CASSLGPRAEDQPQHF
d_call: TRBD2; j_call: TRBJ2-1; clone_size: NA; v_call: TRBV5-4; cdr3_nt: TGTGCCAGCTTTAACCTGGGACTAGCCAACAATGAGCAGTTCTTC; cdr3_aa: CASFNLGLANNEQFF
d_call: TRBD1; j_call: TRBJ2-7; clone_size: NA; v_call: TRBV27; cdr3_nt: TGTGCCAGCAGCCGTCGACCGGGACAGGGGTACGAGCAGTACTTC; cdr3_aa: CASSRRPGQGYEQYF
d_call: NA; j_call: TRBJ1-1; clone_size: NA; v_call: TRBV6-5; cdr3_nt: TGTGCCAGCAGTTACTTCGACAGGTCCTCTGAAGCTTTCTTT; cdr3_aa: CASSYFDRSSEAFF
d_call: TRBD1; j_call: TRBJ1-2; clone_size: NA; v_call: TRBV28; cdr3_nt: TGTGCCAGCAGTTTCCAGACAGGGGGCCTCTATGGCTACACCTTC; cdr3_aa: CASSFQTGGLYGYTF
d_call: TRBD1; j_call: TRBJ1-2; clone_size: NA; v_call: TRBV19; cdr3_nt: TGTGCCAGTAGTGTGACAGGGGGCGCTTATGGCTACACCTTC; cdr3_aa: CASSVTGGAYGYTF
d_call: NA; j_call: TRBJ1-5; clone_size: NA; v_call: TRBV18; cdr3_nt: TGTGCCAGCACCCGGGGGGGGAGCAATCAGCCCCAGCATTTT; cdr3_aa: CASTRGGSNQPQHF
d_call: NA; j_call: TRBJ1-4; clone_size: once; v_call: TRBV28; cdr3_nt: TGTGCCAGCAGTCTAGACTCTAGTACTAATGAAAAACTGTTTTTT; cdr3_aa: CASSLDSSTNEKLFF
d_call: TRBD2; j_call: TRBJ2-1; clone_size: NA; v_call: TRBV5-1; cdr3_nt: TGCGCCAGCAGCTTAACGGGAGGCTACAATGAGCAGTTCTTC; cdr3_aa: CASSLTGGYNEQFF
d_call: NA; j_call: TRBJ2-7; clone_size: NA; v_call: TRBV25-1; cdr3_nt: TGTGCGCCCAGGGAACACGAGCAGTACTTC; cdr3_aa: CAPREHEQYF
d_call: TRBD2; j_call: TRBJ2-7; clone_size: few; v_call: TRBV10-1; cdr3_nt: TGCGCCAGCAGTGACGGGACTAGCGGACCCTACGAGCAGTACTTC; cdr3_aa: CASSDGTSGPYEQYF
d_call: NA; j_call: TRBJ1-1; clone_size: NA; v_call: TRBV5-4; cdr3_nt: TGTGCCGCCAAGGAGGGAAACACTGAAGCTTTCTTT; cdr3_aa: CAAKEGNTEAFF
d_call: NA; j_call: TRBJ1-5; clone_size: many; v_call: TRBV7-9; cdr3_nt: TGTGCCAGCAGCCCGTCAGGGGCGCCCCAGCATTTT; cdr3_aa: CASSPSGAPQHF
d_call: NA; j_call: TRBJ1-2; clone_size: NA; v_call: TRBV28; cdr3_nt: TGTGCCAGCAGTCTGCAGGCAGCTAACTATGGCTACACCTTC; cdr3_aa: CASSLQAANYGYTF
d_call: NA; j_call: TRBJ1-2; clone_size: NA; v_call: TRBV29-1; cdr3_nt: TGCAGCGCCCCCTCCGGTGCGGGACGCTATGGCTACACCTTC; cdr3_aa: CSAPSGAGRYGYTF
d_call: TRBD1; j_call: TRBJ1-6; clone_size: NA; v_call: TRBV3-1/TRBV3-2; cdr3_nt: TGTGCCAGCAGCGGGACAGGGTACTCACCCCTCCACTTT; cdr3_aa: CASSGTGYSPLHF
d_call: TRBD2; j_call: TRBJ2-2; clone_size: NA; v_call: TRBV4-1; cdr3_nt: TGCGCCAGCAGCCAAGTATCGGGACTAGCGGACACCGGGGAGCTGTTTTTT; cdr3_aa: CASSQVSGLADTGELFF
d_call: NA; j_call: TRBJ2-7; clone_size: NA; v_call: TRBV11-3; cdr3_nt: TGTGCCAGCAGCTTAGGCCCCGGGGACTTGGAGCAGTACTTC; cdr3_aa: CASSLGPGDLEQYF
d_call: NA; j_call: TRBJ1-1; clone_size: NA; v_call: TRBV11-2; cdr3_nt: TGTGCCAGCAGCCTCTCGGGGACTGAAGCTTTCTTT; cdr3_aa: CASSLSGTEAFF
d_call: TRBD2; j_call: TRBJ2-7; clone_size: NA; v_call: TRBV7-2; cdr3_nt: TGTGCCAGCAGGGGACTAGCGGGGCCCTACGAGCAGTACTTC; cdr3_aa: CASRGLAGPYEQYF
d_call: NA; j_call: TRBJ1-2; clone_size: NA; v_call: TRBV7-9; cdr3_nt: TGTGCCAGCAGCGAGGCCGGAGGGAGCTATGGCTACACCTTC; cdr3_aa: CASSEAGGSYGYTF
d_call: TRBD2; j_call: TRBJ2-7; clone_size: NA; v_call: TRBV30; cdr3_nt: TGTGCCTGGAGTGTACAATACGGGGGGGCTACGTACGAGCAGTACTTC; cdr3_aa: CAWSVQYGGATYEQYF
d_call: TRBD1; j_call: TRBJ1-2; clone_size: NA; v_call: TRBV24-1; cdr3_nt: TGTGCCACCAGTGATCGACAGGGAGGCGGCTACACCTTC; cdr3_aa: CATSDRQGGGYTF
d_call: NA; j_call: TRBJ2-7; clone_size: NA; v_call: TRBV9; cdr3_nt: TGTGCCAGCAGCGGGACCGTAGATCAGGGTTACGAGCAGTACTTC; cdr3_aa: CASSGTVDQGYEQYF
d_call: NA; j_call: TRBJ1-3; clone_size: NA; v_call: TRBV23-1; cdr3_nt: TGCGCCAGCAGTCACCAGGGCTTTACTGGAAACACCATATATTTT; cdr3_aa: CASSHQGFTGNTIYF
d_call: NA; j_call: TRBJ1-2; clone_size: many; v_call: TRBV29-1; cdr3_nt: TGCAGCGTGGCCTACTATGGCTACACCTTC; cdr3_aa: CSVAYYGYTF
d_call: NA; j_call: TRBJ2-1; clone_size: NA; v_call: TRBV5-1; cdr3_nt: TGCGCCAGCAGCTTGTCCACCGGGACTCCTGATGAGCAGTTCTTC; cdr3_aa: CASSLSTGTPDEQFF
d_call: NA; j_call: TRBJ1-1; clone_size: NA; v_call: TRBV6-2/TRBV6-3; cdr3_nt: TGTGCCAGCAGCCACCCCCTATTCAACACTGAAGCTTTCTTT; cdr3_aa: CASSHPLFNTEAFF
d_call: NA; j_call: TRBJ1-2; clone_size: NA; v_call: TRBV28; cdr3_nt: TGTGCCAGCAGCCCTGATCTAGCCAAGACCTACACCTTC; cdr3_aa: CASSPDLAKTYTF
d_call: TRBD1; j_call: TRBJ1-5; clone_size: NA; v_call: TRBV19; cdr3_nt: TGTGCCAGTAGTTGGGCTACCGGGACAGGGACTCAGCCCCAGCATTTT; cdr3_aa: CASSWATGTGTQPQHF
d_call: NA; j_call: TRBJ1-1; clone_size: NA; v_call: TRBV6-1; cdr3_nt: TGTGCCAGCAGTGAGTTGGTGGCGAACACTGAAGCTTTCTTT; cdr3_aa: CASSELVANTEAFF
d_call: NA; j_call: TRBJ1-1; clone_size: NA; v_call: TRBV5-1; cdr3_nt: TGCGCCAGCAGCTTGGCCGGGGGTGTGCGCTCGCAGGCTTTCTTT; cdr3_aa: CASSLAGGVRSQAFF
d_call: TRBD2; j_call: TRBJ2-7; clone_size: NA; v_call: TRBV5-1; cdr3_nt: TGCGCCAGCAGCTTGCAGCCGGGCGGGGGGGCCGAGCAGTACTTC; cdr3_aa: CASSLQPGGGAEQYF
d_call: TRBD2; j_call: TRBJ2-1; clone_size: once; v_call: TRBV28; cdr3_nt: TGTGCCACGCAGCGGGGATCCTACAATGAGCAGTTCTTC; cdr3_aa: CATQRGSYNEQFF
d_call: TRBD1; j_call: TRBJ1-3; clone_size: NA; v_call: TRBV5-1; cdr3_nt: TGCGCCAGCAGACCAGGGGGTCCCATCTCTGGAAACACCATATATTTT; cdr3_aa: CASRPGGPISGNTIYF
d_call: NA; j_call: TRBJ1-4; clone_size: NA; v_call: TRBV7-8; cdr3_nt: TGTGCCAGCAGCTTAGGAGGACAGCTCAAACTGTTTTTT; cdr3_aa: CASSLGGQLKLFF
d_call: TRBD2; j_call: TRBJ2-1; clone_size: once; v_call: TRBV7-2; cdr3_nt: TGTGCCAGCAGCCCAATCGCTAGCGGTCCTTACAATGAGCAGTTCTTC; cdr3_aa: CASSPIASGPYNEQFF
d_call: NA; j_call: TRBJ1-2; clone_size: NA; v_call: TRBV9; cdr3_nt: TGTGCCAGCAGCGTAGATGAAACAGGGAGACATGGAGATGGCTACACCTTC; cdr3_aa: CASSVDETGRHGDGYTF
d_call: NA; j_call: TRBJ2-7; clone_size: NA; v_call: TRBV11-2; cdr3_nt: TGTGCCAGCAGCTCCGGGAACCTCTACGAGCAGTACTTC; cdr3_aa: CASSSGNLYEQYF
d_call: NA; j_call: TRBJ1-2; clone_size: NA; v_call: TRBV6-5; cdr3_nt: TGTGCCAGCAGTTACAGTACTGTCTCGGGCTATGGCTACACCTTC; cdr3_aa: CASSYSTVSGYGYTF
d_call: TRBD2; j_call: TRBJ2-3; clone_size: NA; v_call: TRBV24-1; cdr3_nt: TGTGCCACCAGTGATTTAACTAGCGGGAGAGGCACAGATACGCAGTATTTT; cdr3_aa: CATSDLTSGRGTDTQYF
d_call: TRBD2; j_call: TRBJ2-7; clone_size: NA; v_call: TRBV15; cdr3_nt: TGTGCCACCAGCAGAGGGCCTAGCGGGAGAGTCGACGAGCAGTACTTC; cdr3_aa: CATSRGPSGRVDEQYF
d_call: NA; j_call: TRBJ2-3; clone_size: few; v_call: TRBV4-3; cdr3_nt: TGCGCCAGCAGCCAAGACAGCAGGGGCACAGATACGCAGTATTTT; cdr3_aa: CASSQDSRGTDTQYF
d_call: NA; j_call: TRBJ2-2; clone_size: NA; v_call: TRBV14; cdr3_nt: TGTGCCAGCAGGGAATCAGGCACCGGGGAGCTGTTTTTT; cdr3_aa: CASRESGTGELFF
d_call: TRBD1; j_call: TRBJ1-3; clone_size: NA; v_call: TRBV5-4; cdr3_nt: TGTGCCAGCAGTCTTGGGACAGTCGGGCCCTCTGGAAACACCATATATTTT; cdr3_aa: CASSLGTVGPSGNTIYF
d_call: NA; j_call: TRBJ1-4; clone_size: few; v_call: TRBV19; cdr3_nt: TGTGCCAGTAGTACCTACAGGGCTCAGTTTGAAAAACTGTTTTTT; cdr3_aa: CASSTYRAQFEKLFF
d_call: NA; j_call: TRBJ2-1; clone_size: once; v_call: TRBV5-6; cdr3_nt: TGTGCCAGCAGCTTTCAGGATGAGCAGTTCTTC; cdr3_aa: CASSFQDEQFF
d_call: NA; j_call: TRBJ2-3; clone_size: NA; v_call: TRBV9; cdr3_nt: TGTGCCAGCAGCGTCACTCGCGAAGATACGCAGTATTTT; cdr3_aa: CASSVTREDTQYF
d_call: NA; j_call: TRBJ2-7; clone_size: once; v_call: TRBV3-1/TRBV3-2; cdr3_nt: TGTGCCAGCAGCCAAGCCGGGGGACTTTCCTACGAGCAGTACTTC; cdr3_aa: CASSQAGGLSYEQYF
d_call: NA; j_call: TRBJ2-7; clone_size: NA; v_call: TRBV4-1; cdr3_nt: TGCGCCAGCAGCCTTCTGACTAGCTACGAGCAGTACTTC; cdr3_aa: CASSLLTSYEQYF
d_call: TRBD1; j_call: TRBJ1-1; clone_size: NA; v_call: TRBV30; cdr3_nt: TGTGCCTGGACAAGAGGGGGCGAGACTGAAGCTTTCTTT; cdr3_aa: CAWTRGGETEAFF
d_call: NA; j_call: TRBJ1-6; clone_size: NA; v_call: TRBV30; cdr3_nt: TGTGCCTGGAGTGTATCCCACTATAATTCACCCCTCCACTTT; cdr3_aa: CAWSVSHYNSPLHF
d_call: TRBD1; j_call: TRBJ2-2; clone_size: NA; v_call: TRBV7-2; cdr3_nt: TGTGCCAGCAGCTGGGGACAGATGACCGGGGAGCTGTTTTTT; cdr3_aa: CASSWGQMTGELFF
d_call: TRBD1; j_call: TRBJ2-3; clone_size: once; v_call: TRBV19; cdr3_nt: TGTGCCAGTACCCCGGGACAGAACACAGATACGCAGTATTTT; cdr3_aa: CASTPGQNTDTQYF
d_call: NA; j_call: TRBJ2-5; clone_size: NA; v_call: TRBV27; cdr3_nt: TGTGCCAGCAGTTTAGGGCTGGTCGAGACCCAGTACTTC; cdr3_aa: CASSLGLVETQYF
d_call: NA; j_call: TRBJ2-7; clone_size: once; v_call: TRBV5-4; cdr3_nt: TGTGCCAGCAGCGGCGCCGGGACTCCCTACGAGCAGTACTTC; cdr3_aa: CASSGAGTPYEQYF
d_call: NA; j_call: TRBJ2-5; clone_size: NA; v_call: TRBV10-1; cdr3_nt: TGCGCCAGATCTCCGAGGGAGACCCAGTACTTC; cdr3_aa: CARSPRETQYF